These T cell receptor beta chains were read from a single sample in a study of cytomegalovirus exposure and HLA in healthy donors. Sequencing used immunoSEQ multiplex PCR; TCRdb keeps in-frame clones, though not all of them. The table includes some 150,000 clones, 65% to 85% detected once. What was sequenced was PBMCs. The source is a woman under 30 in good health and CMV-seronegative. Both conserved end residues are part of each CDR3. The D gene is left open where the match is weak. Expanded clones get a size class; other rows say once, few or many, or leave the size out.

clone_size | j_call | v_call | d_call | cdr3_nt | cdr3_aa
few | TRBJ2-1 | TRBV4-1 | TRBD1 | TGCGCCAGCAGCCAAGGTCAGGACAGGGGTACCAATGAGCAGTTCTTC | CASSQGQDRGTNEQFF
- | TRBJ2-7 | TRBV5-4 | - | TGTGCCAGCAGCTTGGAGGGAGAATTCTACGAGCAGTACTTC | CASSLEGEFYEQYF
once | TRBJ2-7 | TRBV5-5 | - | TGTGCCAGCAGGAGGGGGACATTCAACTTCTACGAGCAGTACTTC | CASRRGTFNFYEQYF
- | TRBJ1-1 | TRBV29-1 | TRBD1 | TGCAGCAGTCAAGTCAGGGGGGCGTTTACTGAAGCTTTCTTT | CSSQVRGAFTEAFF
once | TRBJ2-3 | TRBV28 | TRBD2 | TGTGCCAGCAGTGTCCCTGCTAGCGGATCTGAGGCAGATACGCAGTATTTT | CASSVPASGSEADTQYF
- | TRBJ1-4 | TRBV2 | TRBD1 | TGTGCCAGCAGTGAATGGCGGGACAGGGCATGGTTT | CASSEWRDRAWF
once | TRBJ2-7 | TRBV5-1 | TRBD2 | TGCGCCAGCAGGATAACTAGCGGGCAAGTTTACGAGCAGTACTTC | CASRITSGQVYEQYF
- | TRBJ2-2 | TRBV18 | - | TGTGCCAGCTCTCGCAACGGCGGAGTTAATACCGGGGAGCTGTTTTTT | CASSRNGGVNTGELFF
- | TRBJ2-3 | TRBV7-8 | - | TGTGCCAGCAGCTCGTTTCCGGGACTCAGGTATTTT | CASSSFPGLRYF
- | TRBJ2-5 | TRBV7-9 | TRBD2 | TGTGCCAGCAGCTGGAATCAACAGGGACTAGCGGGAGCGGAGACCCAGTACTTC | CASSWNQQGLAGAETQYF
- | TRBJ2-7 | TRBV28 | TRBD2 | TGTGCCAGCAAGACTAGCGGGCCCTACGAGCAGTACTTC | CASKTSGPYEQYF
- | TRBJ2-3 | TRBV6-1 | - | TGTGCCAGCAGTGCGAGAGGGGATACGCAGTATTTT | CASSARGDTQYF
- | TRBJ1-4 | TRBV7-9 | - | TGTTCCAGCAGCTTAGCCCTCTCGGCAACTAATGAAAAACTGTTTTTT | CSSSLALSATNEKLFF
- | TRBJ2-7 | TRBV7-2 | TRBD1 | TGTGCCAGCAGCATCAGGGCCGGGACAGTCAGCTCCTACGAGCAGTACTTC | CASSIRAGTVSSYEQYF
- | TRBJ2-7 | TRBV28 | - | TGTGCCAGCAGTATGACAGGATCCTACGAGCAGTACTTC | CASSMTGSYEQYF
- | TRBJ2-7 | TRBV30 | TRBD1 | TGTGCCTGGAGTGTCGGGACAGCATCCTACGAGCAGTACTTC | CAWSVGTASYEQYF
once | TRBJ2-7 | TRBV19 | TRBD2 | TGTGCCAGTAGTGTCTCCGGGACTAGCGGGAGGGAGCACGAGCAGTACTTC | CASSVSGTSGREHEQYF
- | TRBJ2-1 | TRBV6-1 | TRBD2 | TGTGCCAGCTCTCCGGGACTAGTAGCCAATGAGCAGTTCTTC | CASSPGLVANEQFF
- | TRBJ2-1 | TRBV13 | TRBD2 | TGTGCCAGCAGCGGGAGGGACTTCTACAATGAGCAGTTCTTC | CASSGRDFYNEQFF
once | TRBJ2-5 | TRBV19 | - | TGTGCCAGTAGCAGACACAGGGGACTCCAAGAGACCCAGTACTTC | CASSRHRGLQETQYF
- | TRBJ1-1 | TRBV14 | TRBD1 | TGTGCCAGCAGCCATACAGGGGCTTCTTCAGCTTTCTTT | CASSHTGASSAFF
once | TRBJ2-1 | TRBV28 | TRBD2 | TGTGCCAGCAGTTTCGTGCTCCGGACTAGCGGGAGTTCGTACAATGAGCAGTTCTTC | CASSFVLRTSGSSYNEQFF
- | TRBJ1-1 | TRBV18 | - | TGTGCCAGCTCACCAGGGCTTAACACTGAAGCTTTCTTT | CASSPGLNTEAFF
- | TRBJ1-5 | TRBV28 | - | TGTGCCAGCAGTTTATCCAGGGGCGTCTATAGCAATCAGCCCCAGCATTTT | CASSLSRGVYSNQPQHF
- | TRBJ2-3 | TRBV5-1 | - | TGCGCCAGCAGCTTGGCCAACGAGTACTATTTCACAGATACGCAGTATTTT | CASSLANEYYFTDTQYF
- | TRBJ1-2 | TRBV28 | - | TGTGCCAGCAGCGCAGTAATTCATGGCTACACCTTC | CASSAVIHGYTF
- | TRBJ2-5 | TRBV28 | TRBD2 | TGTGCCAGCAACACAGGGACTAGCCTCTTTCGGACAAATACCATTTACTTC | CASNTGTSLFRTNTIYF
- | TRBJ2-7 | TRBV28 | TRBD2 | TGTGCCAGCAGTTTTAGGCTAGCGGGAGGGCCGCTCTACGAGCAGTACTTC | CASSFRLAGGPLYEQYF
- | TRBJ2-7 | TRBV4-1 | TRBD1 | TGCGCCAGCAGCCTTCCGGGACAGGGGGCGATGCAGTACTTC | CASSLPGQGAMQYF
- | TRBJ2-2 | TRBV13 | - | TGTGCCAGCAGCTTAGGGAGCGGGGAGCTGTTTTTT | CASSLGSGELFF
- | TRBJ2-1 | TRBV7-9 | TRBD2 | TGTGCCAGCAACCCGTTCGGGAGGCGTGAGCAGTTCTTC | CASNPFGRREQFF
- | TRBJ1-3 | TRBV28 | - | TGTGCCAGCAATTTGGCAGGCGGAAACACCATATATTTT | CASNLAGGNTIYF
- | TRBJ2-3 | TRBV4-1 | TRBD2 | TGCGCCAGCAGCCCCCCGGGACTAGCGGGTTTGGGGGTCGGGACAGATACGCAGTATTTT | CASSPPGLAGLGVGTDTQYF
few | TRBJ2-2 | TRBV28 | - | TGTGCCAGCAGTTTTATCGGTAACACCGGGGAGCTGTTTTTT | CASSFIGNTGELFF
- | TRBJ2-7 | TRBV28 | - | TGTGCCAGCAGGTATACAGGATTACGTGTTGACGAGCAGTACTTC | CASRYTGLRVDEQYF
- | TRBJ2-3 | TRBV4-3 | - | TGCGCCAGCAGCCAAACGGTCACAGATACGCAGTATTTT | CASSQTVTDTQYF
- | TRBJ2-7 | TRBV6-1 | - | TGTGCCAGCAGTGCGGACATCAGCTCCTACGAGCAGTACTTC | CASSADISSYEQYF
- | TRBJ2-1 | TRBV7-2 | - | TGTGCCAGCAGCTTAGGCCAGAACAATGAGCAGTTCTTC | CASSLGQNNEQFF
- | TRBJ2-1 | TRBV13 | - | TGTGCCAGCAGCTTAACGACAGGTCGGGAAAACAATGAGCAGTTCTTC | CASSLTTGRENNEQFF
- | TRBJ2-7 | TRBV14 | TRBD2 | TGTGCCAGCAGCCCGAGGAGGGGTAGCGGGAGGACCTACAACTACGAGCAGTACTTC | CASSPRRGSGRTYNYEQYF
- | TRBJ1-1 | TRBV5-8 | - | TGTGCCAGCAGCTTGATGGGCCGTTTCGGCCTTGAAGCTTTCTTT | CASSLMGRFGLEAFF
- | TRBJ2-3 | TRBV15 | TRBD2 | TGTGCCACCAGCAGAGATGCGGGAGGTAGGGCAGATACGCAGTATTTT | CATSRDAGGRADTQYF
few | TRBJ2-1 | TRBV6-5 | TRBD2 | TGTGCCAGCAGTTACTCGTCAGCGGGAGGTCACTCATCCCAGTTCTTC | CASSYSSAGGHSSQFF
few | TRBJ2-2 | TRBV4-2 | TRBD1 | TGTGCCAGCACAGGGGGCATCGGGGAGCTGTTTTTT | CASTGGIGELFF